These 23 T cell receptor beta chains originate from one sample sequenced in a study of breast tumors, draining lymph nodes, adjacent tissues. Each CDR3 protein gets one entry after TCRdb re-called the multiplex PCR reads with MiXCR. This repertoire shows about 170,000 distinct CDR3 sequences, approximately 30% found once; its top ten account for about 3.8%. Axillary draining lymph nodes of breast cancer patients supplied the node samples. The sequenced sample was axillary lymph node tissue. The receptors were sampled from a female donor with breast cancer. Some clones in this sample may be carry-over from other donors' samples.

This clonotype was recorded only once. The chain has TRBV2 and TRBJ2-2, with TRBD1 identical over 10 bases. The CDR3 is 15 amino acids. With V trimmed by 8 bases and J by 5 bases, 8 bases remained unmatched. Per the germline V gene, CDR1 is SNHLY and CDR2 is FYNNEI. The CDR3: CASGAWTGGTGELFF. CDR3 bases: TGTGCCAGCGGCGCCTGGACAGGGGGAACCGGGGAGCTGTTTTTT. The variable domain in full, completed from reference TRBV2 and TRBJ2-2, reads EPEVTQTPSHQVTQMGQEVILRCVPISNHLYFYWYRQILGQKVEFLVSFYNNEISEKSEIFDDQFSVERPDGSNFTLKIRSTKLEDSAMYFCASGAWTGGTGELFFGEGSRLTVL.

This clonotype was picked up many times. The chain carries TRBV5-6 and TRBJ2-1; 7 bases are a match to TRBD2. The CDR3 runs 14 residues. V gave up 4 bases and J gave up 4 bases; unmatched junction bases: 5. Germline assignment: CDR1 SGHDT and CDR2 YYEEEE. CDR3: CASSPGLFYNEQFF. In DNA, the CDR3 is TGTGCCAGCAGCCCGGGACTATTTTACAATGAGCAGTTCTTC.

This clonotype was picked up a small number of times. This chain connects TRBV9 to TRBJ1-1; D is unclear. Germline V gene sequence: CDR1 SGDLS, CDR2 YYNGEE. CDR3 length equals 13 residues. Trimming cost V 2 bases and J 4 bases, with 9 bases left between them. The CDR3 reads CASSVRWSTEAFF. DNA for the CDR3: TGTGCCAGCAGCGTGAGGTGGAGCACTGAAGCTTTCTTT. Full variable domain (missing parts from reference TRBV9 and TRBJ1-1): DSGVTQTPKHLITATGQRVTLRCSPRSGDLSVYWYQQSLDQGLQFLIQYYNGEERAKGNILERFSAQQFPDLHSELNLSSLELGDSALYFCASSVRWSTEAFFGQGTRLTVV.

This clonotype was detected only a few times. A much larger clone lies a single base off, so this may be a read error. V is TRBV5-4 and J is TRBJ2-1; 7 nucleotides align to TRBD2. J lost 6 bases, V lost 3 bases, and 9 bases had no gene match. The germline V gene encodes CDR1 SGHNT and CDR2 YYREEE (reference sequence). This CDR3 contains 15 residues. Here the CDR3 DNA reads TGTGCCAGCAGCTGGCTAGCGGCGGGCGCCAATGAGCAGTTCTTC. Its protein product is CASSWLAAGANEQFF.

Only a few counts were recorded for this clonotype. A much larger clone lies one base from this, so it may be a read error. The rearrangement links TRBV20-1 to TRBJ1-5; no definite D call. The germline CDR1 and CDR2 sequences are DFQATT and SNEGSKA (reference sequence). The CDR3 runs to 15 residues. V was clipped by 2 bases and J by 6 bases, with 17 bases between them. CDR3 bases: TGCAGTGCTAGAAGGCCGGCTGCGACCACTCAGCCCCAGCATTTT. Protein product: CSARRPAATTQPQHF.

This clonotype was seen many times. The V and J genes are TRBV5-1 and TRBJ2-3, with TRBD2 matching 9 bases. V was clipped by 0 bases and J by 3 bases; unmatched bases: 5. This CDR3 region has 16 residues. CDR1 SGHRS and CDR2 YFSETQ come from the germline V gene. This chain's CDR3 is CASSLVVAGATDTQYF. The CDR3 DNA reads TGCGCCAGCAGCTTGGTCGTAGCGGGGGCGACAGATACGCAGTATTTT.

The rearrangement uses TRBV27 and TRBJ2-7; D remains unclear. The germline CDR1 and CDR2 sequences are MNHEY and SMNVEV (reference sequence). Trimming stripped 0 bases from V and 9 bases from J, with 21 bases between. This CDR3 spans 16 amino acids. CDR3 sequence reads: CASSLSSISAPQGQYF. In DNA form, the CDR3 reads TGTGCCAGCAGTTTATCATCGATATCGGCACCCCAAGGGCAGTACTTC.

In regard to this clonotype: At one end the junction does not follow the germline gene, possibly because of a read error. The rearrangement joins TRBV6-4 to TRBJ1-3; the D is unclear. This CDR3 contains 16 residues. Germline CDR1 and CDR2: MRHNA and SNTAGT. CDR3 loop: CASSYSPDPSGNTIYF. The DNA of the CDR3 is TGTGCCAGCAGTTACTCCCCCGATCCCTCTGGAAATACCATATATTTT.

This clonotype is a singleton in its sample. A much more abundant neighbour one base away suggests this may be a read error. Here the CDR3 reads CGARASRGASEQYF. DNA for the CDR3: TGCGGTGCTAGAGCCTCGCGGGGCGCCTCCGAGCAGTACTTC. The chain recombines TRBV20-1 with TRBJ2-7, with D possibly TRBD2 on 6 matching bases. This CDR3 comprises 14 residues. Looked up from germline, CDR1 is DFQATT and CDR2 is SNEGSKA (reference sequence).

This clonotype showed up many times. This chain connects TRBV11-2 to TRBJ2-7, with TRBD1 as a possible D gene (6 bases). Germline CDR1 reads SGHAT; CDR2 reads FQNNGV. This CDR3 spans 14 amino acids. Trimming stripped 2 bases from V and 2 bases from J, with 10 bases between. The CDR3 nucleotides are TGTGCCAGCAGCTTATACAGGGATACCTACGAGCAGTACTTC. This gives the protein CASSLYRDTYEQYF.

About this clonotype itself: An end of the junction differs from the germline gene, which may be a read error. The CDR3, as DNA: TGCAGTGCCGGGACTCCAGGTACGGATATGCAGTATTTT. Translation: CSAGTPGTDMQYF. The chain couples TRBV20-1 to TRBJ2-3; weak D call: TRBD2 (6 bases). The germline V gene encodes CDR1 DFQATT and CDR2 SNEGSKA (reference sequence). The CDR3 covers 13 residues.

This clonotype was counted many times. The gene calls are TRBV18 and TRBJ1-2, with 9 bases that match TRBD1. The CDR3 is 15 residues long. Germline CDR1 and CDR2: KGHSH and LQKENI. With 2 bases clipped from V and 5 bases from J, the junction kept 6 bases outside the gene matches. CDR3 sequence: CASSPGQGILYGYTF. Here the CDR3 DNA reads TGTGCCAGCTCACCAGGACAGGGGATTTTGTATGGCTACACCTTC.

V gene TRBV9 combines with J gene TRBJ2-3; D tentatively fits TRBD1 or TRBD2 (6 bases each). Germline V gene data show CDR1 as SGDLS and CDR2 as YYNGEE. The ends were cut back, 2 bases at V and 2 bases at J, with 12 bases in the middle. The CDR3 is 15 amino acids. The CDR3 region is CASSVSGGHTDTQYF. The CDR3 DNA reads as TGTGCCAGCAGCGTTTCCGGGGGCCACACAGATACGCAGTATTTT. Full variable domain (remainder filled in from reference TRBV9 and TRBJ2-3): DSGVTQTPKHLITATGQRVTLRCSPRSGDLSVYWYQQSLDQGLQFLIQYYNGEERAKGNILERFSAQQFPDLHSELNLSSLELGDSALYFCASSVSGGHTDTQYFGPGTRLTVL.

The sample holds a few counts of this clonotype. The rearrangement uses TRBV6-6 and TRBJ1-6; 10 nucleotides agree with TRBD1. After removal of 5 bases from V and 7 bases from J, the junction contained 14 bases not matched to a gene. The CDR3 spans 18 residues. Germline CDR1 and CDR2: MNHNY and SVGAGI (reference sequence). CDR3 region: CASSPEGPGTGANSPLHF. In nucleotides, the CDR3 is TGTGCCAGCAGTCCCGAAGGTCCCGGGACAGGGGCGAATTCACCCCTCCACTTT.

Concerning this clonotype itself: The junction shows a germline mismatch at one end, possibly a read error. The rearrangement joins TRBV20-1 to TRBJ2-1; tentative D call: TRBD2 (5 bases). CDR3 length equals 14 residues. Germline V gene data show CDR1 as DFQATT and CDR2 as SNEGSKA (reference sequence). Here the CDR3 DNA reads TGCAGTGCTAGATTAGCGAGCTACTACACTGAGCAGTTCTTC. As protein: CSARLASYYTEQFF.

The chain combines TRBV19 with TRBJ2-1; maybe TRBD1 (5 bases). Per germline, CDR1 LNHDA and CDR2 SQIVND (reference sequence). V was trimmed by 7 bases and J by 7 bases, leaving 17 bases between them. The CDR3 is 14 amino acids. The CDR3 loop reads CASTGRELLNEQFF. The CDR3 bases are TGTGCCAGTACAGGCAGGGAACTTTTGAATGAGCAGTTCTTC. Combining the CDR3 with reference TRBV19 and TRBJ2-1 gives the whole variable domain DGGITQSPKYLFRKEGQNVTLSCEQNLNHDAMYWYRQDPGQGLRLIYYSQIVNDFQKGDIAEGYSVSREKKESFPLTVTSAQKNPTAFYLCASTGRELLNEQFFGPGTRLTVL.

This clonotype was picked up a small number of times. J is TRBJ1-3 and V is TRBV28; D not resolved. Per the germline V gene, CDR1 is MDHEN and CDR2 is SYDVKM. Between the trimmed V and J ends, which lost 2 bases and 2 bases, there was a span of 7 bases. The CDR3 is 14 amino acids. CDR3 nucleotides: TGTGCCAGCAGTTTACAGGAAACTGGAAACACCATATATTTT. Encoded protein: CASSLQETGNTIYF.

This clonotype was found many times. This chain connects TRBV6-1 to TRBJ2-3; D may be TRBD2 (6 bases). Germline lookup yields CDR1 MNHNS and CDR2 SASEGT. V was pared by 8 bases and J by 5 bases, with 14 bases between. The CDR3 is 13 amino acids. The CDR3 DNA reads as TGTGCCAGCCGCAGGGAGGTCCAAGATACGCAGTATTTT. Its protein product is CASRREVQDTQYF.

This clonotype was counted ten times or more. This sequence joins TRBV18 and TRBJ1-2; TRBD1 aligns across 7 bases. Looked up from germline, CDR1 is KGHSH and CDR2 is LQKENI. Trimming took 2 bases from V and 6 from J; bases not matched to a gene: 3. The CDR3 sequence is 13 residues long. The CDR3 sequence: CASSPEGANGYTF. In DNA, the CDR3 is TGTGCCAGCTCACCAGAGGGGGCGAATGGCTACACCTTC.

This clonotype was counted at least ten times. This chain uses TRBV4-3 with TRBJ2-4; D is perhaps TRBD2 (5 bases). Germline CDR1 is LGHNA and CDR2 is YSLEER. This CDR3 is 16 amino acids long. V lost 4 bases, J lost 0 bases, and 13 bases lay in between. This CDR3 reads CASSPYGGEAKNIQYF. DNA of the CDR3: TGCGCCAGCAGCCCTTACGGAGGCGAAGCCAAAAACATTCAGTACTTC.

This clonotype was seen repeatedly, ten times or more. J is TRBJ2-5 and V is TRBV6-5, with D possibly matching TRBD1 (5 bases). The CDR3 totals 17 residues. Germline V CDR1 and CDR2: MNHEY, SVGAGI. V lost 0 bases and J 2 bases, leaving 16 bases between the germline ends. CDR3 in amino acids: CASSYSTLGPRQETQYF. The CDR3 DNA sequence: TGTGCCAGCAGTTACTCGACACTGGGGCCAAGGCAAGAGACCCAGTACTTC.

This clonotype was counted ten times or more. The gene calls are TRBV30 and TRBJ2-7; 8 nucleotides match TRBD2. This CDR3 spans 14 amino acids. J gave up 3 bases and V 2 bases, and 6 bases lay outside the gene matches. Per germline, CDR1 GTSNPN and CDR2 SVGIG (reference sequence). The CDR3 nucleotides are TGTGCCTGGAGTACTAGCGGAGGGATCTACGAGCAGTACTTC. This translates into CAWSTSGGIYEQYF.

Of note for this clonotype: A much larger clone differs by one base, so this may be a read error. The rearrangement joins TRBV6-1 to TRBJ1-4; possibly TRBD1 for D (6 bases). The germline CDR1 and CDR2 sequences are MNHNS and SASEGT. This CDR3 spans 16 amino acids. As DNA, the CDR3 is TGTGCCAGCAGTGAGCGGGGCGGGGGGGCTCGTGAAGAACTGTTTTTT. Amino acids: CASSERGGGAREELFF.